The clone carrying this TCR beta chain was observed once. Assay used: immunoSEQ multiplex PCR; TCRdb lists only in-frame clones, some missing. The sample has approximately 7,000 clones, approximately 88% seen once. V shed 3 bases and J 8 bases; nucleotides not matched to a gene: 9. The CDR3 sequence is 15 residues long. Looked up from germline, CDR1 is MDHEN and CDR2 is SYDVKM. These data are taken from a study of T cell clonotyping in hematopoietic cell transplantation. This sequence was found in a young adult male patient who had an allogeneic stem cell transplant from a related donor, so the T cells may come from the graft donor. Some clones in this sample may be carry-over from other donors' samples. The source material was PBMCs, sampled 100 days after allogeneic stem cell transplant. J is TRBJ2-3 and V is TRBV28, with 9 bases matching TRBD1. CDR3 sequence reads: CASSLTGQGAFTQYF. For the CDR3, the DNA is TGTGCCAGCAGTTTGACGGGACAGGGCGCCTTTACGCAGTATTTT.